The rows below give T cell receptor beta chains drawn from one sample of a study of T-cell memory formation after mild COVID-19. TCRdb ran MiXCR on the 5' RACE reads and lists one entry per CDR3 protein. Of more than 150,000 distinct CDR3 sequences in the sample, over 20% were seen once. Sequenced input: PBMCs or a T cell subset sorted from them (not recorded which). The receptors here all came from an adult woman who had mild COVID-19 (a few samples of this study predate the infection). Cell type and time point are not known. Both conserved end residues are part of each CDR3. D genes are given only for firm matches. For some rows the clone size is stated as once, few or many, or as a class when expanded; others skip it.

V,length,J,D,size,CDR3,DNA
TRBV20-1,15,TRBJ2-1,TRBD2,few,CSARVLAGVNNEQFF,TGCAGTGCTAGAGTTCTAGCGGGGGTCAACAATGAGCAGTTCTTC
TRBV6-6,13,TRBJ1-1,-,few,CASSYSIYREAFF,TGTGCCAGCAGTTACTCGATATATAGGGAAGCTTTCTTT
TRBV5-4,14,TRBJ1-1,-,few,CASSLEGMNTEAFF,TGTGCCAGCAGCTTGGAAGGGATGAACACTGAAGCTTTCTTT
TRBV5-4,14,TRBJ2-5,-,-,CASSLRAGKETQYF,TGTGCCAGCAGCTTGCGGGCAGGGAAAGAGACCCAGTACTTC
TRBV3-1,14,TRBJ2-2,-,few,CASSQDIVTGELFF,TGTGCCAGCAGCCAAGATATTGTCACCGGGGAGCTGTTTTTT
TRBV4-1,15,TRBJ2-7,-,-,CASSQDLGGSYEQYF,TGCGCCAGCAGCCAAGATTTGGGGGGTTCCTACGAGCAGTACTTC
TRBV7-9,19,TRBJ2-1,TRBD2,few,CASSSPGTSGGVSYNEQFF,TGTGCCAGCAGCTCCCCCGGGACTAGCGGGGGGGTCTCCTACAATGAGCAGTTCTTC
TRBV11-2,12,TRBJ1-2,-,-,CASSSTTSGYTF,TGTGCCAGCAGCTCGACGACGAGTGGCTACACCTTC
TRBV7-6,17,TRBJ2-2,TRBD2,-,CASSGRRTSGNTGELFF,TGTGCCAGCAGCGGTCGTAGGACTAGCGGCAACACCGGGGAGCTGTTTTTT
TRBV5-1,12,TRBJ1-1,-,-,CASGPGATEAFF,TGCGCCAGCGGCCCAGGGGCTACTGAAGCTTTCTTT
TRBV29-1,14,TRBJ2-2,-,few,CSVEGPAGTGELFF,TGCAGCGTTGAAGGGCCAGCGGGCACCGGGGAGCTGTTTTTT
TRBV7-8,15,TRBJ1-1,-,-,CASSPSAGARTEAFF,TGTGCCAGCAGCCCTAGTGCGGGCGCAAGGACTGAAGCTTTCTTT
TRBV7-9,15,TRBJ1-2,-,many,CASSFPSIRDYGYTF,TGTGCCAGCAGCTTCCCCTCCATTCGGGACTATGGCTACACCTTC
TRBV9,16,TRBJ2-3,-,many,CASSADRDHNTDTQYF,TGTGCCAGCAGCGCCGACCGGGACCATAACACAGATACGCAGTATTTT
TRBV7-9,12,TRBJ2-1,TRBD1,-,CASSATGGEQFF,TGTGCCAGCAGCGCGACAGGGGGTGAGCAGTTCTTC
TRBV27,15,TRBJ2-7,TRBD2,-,CASSKLLAGVVEQYF,TGTGCCAGCTCTAAGCTACTAGCGGGAGTGGTCGAGCAGTACTTC
TRBV3-1,16,TRBJ1-6,TRBD1,few,CASSQTPDRDVSPLHF,TGTGCCAGCAGCCAAACACCGGACAGGGATGTGTCACCCCTCCACTTT
TRBV7-9,15,TRBJ2-1,-,-,CASSLGDSAANEQFF,TGTGCCAGCAGCTTAGGGGATTCGGCAGCCAATGAGCAGTTCTTC
TRBV4-1,15,TRBJ2-7,-,-,CASSQVAGETYEQYF,TGCGCCAGCAGCCAAGTGGCAGGGGAAACCTACGAGCAGTACTTC
TRBV9,18,TRBJ1-2,-,-,CASSVATGRSPRNAGYTF,TGTGCCAGCAGCGTAGCTACTGGTCGCAGTCCCCGTAATGCTGGCTACACCTTC
TRBV7-6,18,TRBJ2-1,TRBD1,-,CASSFVPQGAQAVNEQFF,TGTGCCAGCAGCTTCGTACCTCAGGGGGCGCAGGCTGTAAATGAGCAGTTCTTC
TRBV11-3,16,TRBJ2-1,TRBD2,-,CASSLDIGREYNEQFF,TGTGCCAGCAGCTTAGATATCGGGAGGGAATACAATGAGCAGTTCTTC
TRBV7-2,14,TRBJ1-1,-,few,CASSLGWGATEAFF,TGTGCCAGCAGCTTGGGCTGGGGGGCGACTGAAGCTTTCTTT
TRBV24-1,14,TRBJ2-1,TRBD1,-,CATRSRQGISPWFF,TGTGCCACCAGGTCTAGACAGGGAATATCCCCCTGGTTCTTC
TRBV6-4,14,TRBJ2-3,-,many,CASSDAGEADTQYF,TGTGCCAGCAGTGACGCTGGGGAAGCAGATACGCAGTATTTT
TRBV5-6,13,TRBJ1-1,-,-,CASSPGSHTEAFF,TGTGCCAGCAGCCCCGGGTCCCACACTGAAGCTTTCTTT
TRBV27,13,TRBJ2-7,-,-,CASSRNQGYEQYF,TGTGCCAGCAGTCGAAACCAGGGCTACGAGCAGTACTTC
TRBV12-3/TRBV12-4,14,TRBJ2-1,-,-,CASSFWAGDNEQFF,TGTGCCAGCAGTTTCTGGGCAGGGGACAATGAGCAGTTCTTC
TRBV24-1,15,TRBJ2-7,TRBD1,-,CATSDLRTGTHEQYF,TGTGCCACCAGTGATTTGAGGACAGGGACCCACGAGCAGTACTTC
TRBV9,15,TRBJ2-7,-,-,CASSVGLGSRYEQYF,TGTGCCAGCAGCGTAGGTCTGGGATCCCGCTACGAGCAGTACTTC
TRBV7-9,14,TRBJ2-5,-,-,CASSHRGYQETQYF,TGTGCCAGCAGCCACCGGGGCTACCAAGAGACCCAGTACTTC
TRBV9,15,TRBJ2-7,-,-,CASSVDPDSSYEQYF,TGTGCCAGCAGCGTAGACCCGGACAGCTCCTACGAGCAGTACTTC
TRBV6-1,15,TRBJ2-5,-,few,CASSEHYSTRRTQYF,TGTGCCAGCAGTGAGCATTATTCGACCCGACGGACCCAGTACTTC
TRBV27,14,TRBJ2-7,-,few,CASSPSFINYEQYF,TGTGCCAGCAGTCCGTCCTTTATTAACTACGAGCAGTACTTC
TRBV18,12,TRBJ2-1,-,-,CASSPGLPEQFF,TGTGCCAGCTCACCAGGGCTGCCGGAGCAGTTCTTC
TRBV24-1,13,TRBJ1-1,-,-,CATKDRGNTEAFF,TGTGCCACCAAGGATAGGGGGAACACTGAAGCTTTCTTT
TRBV29-1,12,TRBJ2-7,-,-,CSVQVTSYEQYF,TGCAGCGTCCAAGTAACCTCCTACGAGCAGTACTTC
TRBV12-3/TRBV12-4,10,TRBJ2-2,-,many,CASSFGELFF,TGTGCCAGCAGTTTCGGGGAGCTGTTTTTT
TRBV7-8,12,TRBJ2-1,-,-,CASSTNYNEQFF,TGTGCCAGCAGCACAAACTACAATGAGCAGTTCTTC
TRBV11-2,15,TRBJ1-2,-,-,CASSPLGRVMDGYTF,TGTGCCAGCAGCCCACTAGGGAGGGTAATGGATGGCTACACCTTC
TRBV24-1,16,TRBJ2-1,-,-,CATSDPDYPGDNEQFF,TGTGCCACCAGTGACCCGGACTATCCAGGAGACAATGAGCAGTTCTTC
TRBV5-1,16,TRBJ2-1,TRBD2,-,CASSAGTRSSYNEQFF,TGCGCCAGCAGCGCCGGGACTAGAAGCTCCTACAATGAGCAGTTCTTC
TRBV7-9,15,TRBJ2-7,-,few,CASSSPSHKVYEQYF,TGTGCCAGCAGCTCCCCAAGCCACAAAGTCTACGAGCAGTACTTC
TRBV15,18,TRBJ2-5,-,few,CATSRELTGPMYQETQYF,TGTGCCACCAGCAGAGAGCTGACAGGCCCTATGTACCAAGAGACCCAGTACTTC
TRBV12-3/TRBV12-4,15,TRBJ2-1,TRBD2,few,CASSASGNSYNEQFF,TGTGCCAGCAGTGCTAGCGGGAACTCCTACAATGAGCAGTTCTTC
TRBV7-2,16,TRBJ2-3,-,few,CASSLGLGRVADTQYF,TGTGCCAGCAGCTTAGGTCTCGGGAGAGTCGCAGATACGCAGTATTTT
TRBV27,12,TRBJ1-6,-,few,CASSLGIAPLHF,TGTGCCAGCAGTTTAGGGATTGCTCCCCTCCACTTT
TRBV9,14,TRBJ1-5,-,few,CASSVGDANQPQHF,TGTGCCAGCAGCGTAGGAGACGCCAATCAGCCCCAGCATTTT
TRBV9,16,TRBJ2-1,TRBD2,once,CASSVGGGVSYNEQFF,TGTGCCAGCAGCGTAGGGGGGGGAGTCTCCTACAATGAGCAGTTCTTC
TRBV4-1,14,TRBJ1-1,-,-,CASSRDVGGTEAFF,TGCGCCAGCAGCCGAGACGTGGGGGGCACTGAAGCTTTCTTT
TRBV4-1,14,TRBJ2-7,TRBD1,-,CASSQRQGVYEQYF,TGCGCCAGCAGCCAAAGACAGGGGGTCTACGAGCAGTACTTC
TRBV4-3,19,TRBJ2-1,-,few,CASSQESRGVPSSYNEQFF,TGCGCCAGCAGCCAAGAATCCCGGGGCGTTCCATCCTCCTACAATGAGCAGTTCTTC
TRBV7-3,15,TRBJ2-3,-,-,CASSLEGRTTDTQYF,TGTGCCAGCAGCTTAGAAGGTCGGACCACAGATACGCAGTATTTT
TRBV30,12,TRBJ2-7,-,few,CAWSGGHNEQYF,TGTGCCTGGAGTGGAGGACATAACGAGCAGTACTTC
TRBV24-1,12,TRBJ2-4,-,few,CATSTGENIQYF,TGTGCCACCAGCACCGGGGAAAACATTCAGTACTTC
TRBV7-7,14,TRBJ2-5,-,few,CASSLSTGLKTQYF,TGTGCCAGCAGCTTATCTACAGGGCTCAAGACCCAGTACTTC
TRBV29-1,13,TRBJ1-1,-,-,CSVRITENTEAFF,TGCAGCGTTCGTATCACCGAGAACACTGAAGCTTTCTTT